This TCR beta chain derives from a study of identical twins (TCRdb year 2016). A note on the overall study: To test whether fetal clonotypes persist, this study deep-sequenced TCR alpha and beta repertoires from monozygotic twins, from unrelated adults of various ages, and from cord blood. Replicate twin experiments were performed at different times using different library preparation protocols to rule out contamination. Overall results and qualifications from the work: Abundant cord blood beta clonotypes had fewer insertions, young adult naive repertoires showed a similar but weaker trend, and memory repertoires showed no such trend. Compared with coincidental sharing between unrelated individuals, out-of-frame TCR alpha sequences shared between twins showed an excess of sequences with low generation probability. Because the same donors could not be followed over many years, the conclusions depended on cross-sectional statistical analysis. Invariant T cells such as MAIT and iNKT could partly confound zero-insertion analyses, though diverse VJ usage argued against this for most clonotypes. The excess sharing between twins in beta out-of-frame sequences was weaker because fewer shared sequences reduced the signal-to-noise ratio. In monozygotic twins, out-of-frame TCR alpha sharing was systematically underestimated by recombination models, although the models agreed with sharing between unrelated individuals.

This clonotype was counted many times. Its antigen is still unknown. Base qualities are not recorded, but no much larger clone differs from it by a single base. Only healthy Caucasian donors were included. The twin cohort comprised three pairs of female monozygotic twins, all aged roughly 18 to 30 years. Peripheral blood mononuclear cells were the source from which RNA for the TCR libraries was isolated. V is cut by 1 base and J by 6 bases, and the space between the germline ends is 15 bases. The germline V gene sets CDR1 to SGHTA and CDR2 to FQGNSA. The CDR3 measures 15 amino acids from cysteine to phenylalanine. The DNA shown is the 45-base CDR3, in frame from base 1. The method behind the library was 5' RACE. The instrument given in TCRdb is Illumina HiSeq 2000. Template switching added a universal primer binding site, and the final cDNA carried a unique molecular identifier that allowed TCR cDNA molecules to be counted accurately. First-strand cDNA for TCR alpha and beta chains was synthesized from specific primers in the conserved constant-segment region. To control for contamination, every cDNA library carried two barcodes: a SMART-Mk sample barcode plus Illumina barcodes. TruSeq adapter sequences and Illumina sample barcodes were added in two successive PCR steps. TCR alpha and beta cDNA libraries were sequenced on the Illumina HiSeq platform with custom primers. As for the original processing: MiGEC processed the raw reads to extract unique molecular identifiers, while MiXCR was used to determine the CDR3 positions. For each individual, recombination models were inferred using an EM algorithm with the repgenHMM and IGoR tools. The analysis of shared clonotypes was done with the tcR package in R, with sharing normalized by the product of cloneset sizes. To study raw recombination without the effects of thymic and clonal selection, out-of-frame nonproductive sequences were analyzed. TCRdb reanalyzed the raw reads on its own, using fastp at Q25 for trimming and MiXCR for clone calling, and kept in-frame beta chains. A single entry per CDR3 protein holds the most common genes and DNA from its merged rows. Clone size and V and J calls follow TCRdb, not the original study. This sample comprises approximately 700,000 distinct CDR3 sequences, 18% of them detected only once. About an eighth of the sample is held by the ten biggest clonotypes.

Another study also made use of these data, one on T cells expressing NK-cell markers. The second study also describes: Three sorted T-cell subsets (CD3+CD56+NKG2C+, CD3+CD56+NKG2C- and CD3+CD56-NKG2C+) from about 8 donors had their TCR beta-chain repertoires profiled. Seven of the eight sequenced donors were HCMV-seropositive and one was HCMV-seronegative. To restrict sorting to alphabetaTCR-expressing T cells, an anti-gammadeltaTCR antibody was added in several experiments. In six donors, the dominant CD3+CD56+NKG2C+ clonotypes ranked among the top 10 CD8+ clonotypes, making up 1.0-7.0% of CD8+ T cells. Those dominant clonotypes were again the most abundant among CD3+CD56-NKG2C+ cells in a handful of donors, at roughly 25-60.1%. Whether the expanded NKG2C-expressing T cell clones were specific for HCMV antigens was left unclear. The eight sequenced donors were randomly selected healthy volunteers, three men and five women. To determine HCMV serostatus, a commercial ELISA kit was used to detect HCMV-specific IgG in serum. For roughly 6 donors, bulk peripheral blood T-cell repertoires were also sequenced from unsorted PBMC. Reads were demultiplexed and grouped by UMI with MIGEC, and clonotypes were assembled and quantified with MiTCR. To remove erroneous sequences, TCR cDNA sequences were retained only when supported by two or more reads. The tcR package was used for downstream repertoire analysis, and clonotypes were matched between fractions using CDR3 nucleotide sequence together with V segment. VDJmatch was used to annotate antigen specificity against VDJdb, with one amino acid substitution in CDR3 permitted.

The rearranged segments are TRBV7-2 and TRBJ1-2, with the D gene not confidently named. This clonotype originated in a woman aged 18 to 35 in good health. The specimen sequenced was PBMCs. The DNA sequence reads TGTGCCAGCAGCTTAGTCTTAACCGGCCGGGATGGCTACACCTTC. This is translated as CASSLVLTGRDGYTF.